The TCR beta chain under discussion was sequenced for a study of blood T cells in healthy people across ages. For this clonotype: Its cognate antigen is unknown. A read error may produce the germline difference seen at one junction end.

General study points: Total diversity from one million sequenced T cells was likely underestimated.

Primed by a sample-barcoded 5' primer and a J-beta primer mix, a second PCR proceeded for about 7 to 11 cycles. Sequencing recovered at least 2.5 million CDR3-containing paired-end reads from each sample. TCRdb called the 5' RACE reads again in MiXCR, with one record for every CDR3 protein. Here the sample spans fewer than 900,000 distinct CDR3 sequences, roughly 45% being singletons. Germline CDR1 reads SGDLS; CDR2 reads YYNGEE. CDR3 size: 16 residues. The receptor comes from a woman aged 60-75 years in good health. J is TRBJ1-2 and V is TRBV9, with D unclear. Sequenced input: blood. CDR3 residues: CAGSVVYGVKSDGYTF. The CDR3 bases are TGTGCCGGCAGCGTAGTTTATGGGGTTAAGTCCGATGGCTACACCTTC.